Below, 10 T cell receptor beta chains from the same sample are listed, as sequenced in a study of T cell repertoires in aging, cancer and after chemotherapy. Rearranged V-D-J TRB sequences were amplified with a mixed TRB-A/B primer pool. From the multiplex PCR reads, TCRdb called clonotypes with MiXCR, one entry per CDR3 protein. The sample shows about 9,800 distinct CDR3 sequences, about 37% of them seen only once. Peripheral blood genomic DNA, not sorted cells or RNA, was the template. Sample: blood. Source of these receptors: a human donor in good health.

This clonotype occurred a few times. This chain joins TRBV6-2 or TRBV6-3 and TRBJ2-3; 10 bases fit TRBD2. CDR1 is MNHEY, CDR2 SVGEGT, per germline. The CDR3 totals 19 residues. After removal of 2 bases from V and 7 bases from J, the junction contained 18 bases not matched to a gene. CDR3 in amino acids: CASSYPLSLAGDGGYTQYF. CDR3 bases: TGTGCCAGCAGTTACCCTCTTTCTCTAGCGGGAGATGGTGGGTATACGCAGTATTTT.

This chain joins TRBV12-3 or TRBV12-4 and TRBJ2-5; 12 bases are a match to TRBD1. Unmatched junction bases numbered 10, after V lost 5 bases and J lost 6 bases. The CDR3 is made up of 16 amino acids. CDR3 sequence: CASSRSGTGGMKTQYF. The CDR3 bases are TGTGCCAGCAGTCGGTCCGGGACAGGGGGCATGAAGACCCAGTACTTC.

This clonotype was seen only a few times. This sequence joins TRBV7-6 and TRBJ2-3; no clear D gene. The CDR3 covers 14 residues. V was clipped by 5 bases and J by 0 bases, with 9 bases between them. The germline V gene encodes CDR1 SGHVS and CDR2 FNYEAQ. CDR3 sequence: CASSPRSSTDTQYF. The CDR3 DNA is TGTGCCAGCAGCCCACGGTCTAGCACAGATACGCAGTATTTT.

This clonotype showed up just a few times. The rearrangement joins TRBV27 to TRBJ1-1, with D hard to call. Germline CDR1 reads MNHEY; CDR2 reads SMNVEV (reference sequence). CDR3 size: 11 residues. Trimming stripped 5 bases from V and 5 bases from J, with 6 bases between. The CDR3 sequence: CASSRGTEAFF. In DNA, the CDR3 is TGTGCCAGCAGTCGGGGAACTGAAGCTTTCTTT.

The chain employs TRBV5-1 and TRBJ2-7; weak D call: TRBD2 (6 bases). The CDR3 sequence is 13 residues long. The V end lost 4 bases, the J end lost 4 bases, and 12 bases lay between the germline ends. Germline CDR1 reads SGHRS; CDR2 reads YFSETQ. The CDR3 is CASSGRGQYEQYF. The CDR3 coding sequence is TGCGCCAGCAGCGGGCGGGGTCAATACGAGCAGTACTTC.

This clonotype rates as medium-sized. This chain links TRBV13 with TRBJ2-3; D gene unclear. This CDR3 has 15 residues. From germline, CDR1 is PRHDT and CDR2 FYEKMQ (reference sequence). Trimming took 0 bases from V and 4 from J, leaving 11 bases between them. CDR3 sequence reads: CASSLGPTWSDTQYF. In DNA form, the CDR3 reads TGTGCCAGCAGCTTAGGGCCAACGTGGTCAGATACGCAGTATTTT.

The chain carries TRBV5-6 and TRBJ2-1, with TRBD1 matching 9 bases. The trim removed 1 base at V and 5 bases at J, leaving 7 bases unmatched. CDR3 size: 16 residues. The germline CDR1 and CDR2 sequences are SGHDT and YYEEEE. The CDR3 spells CASSLLGQGNDNEQFF. In DNA form, the CDR3 reads TGTGCCAGCAGCTTGCTAGGACAGGGGAACGACAATGAGCAGTTCTTC.

This clonotype is labeled medium-sized. This rearrangement joins TRBV18 to TRBJ2-5; no clear D gene. Germline CDR1 KGHSH, CDR2 LQKENI. The CDR3 loop spans 12 amino acids. V gave up 3 bases and J gave up 5 bases, with 7 bases separating them. The CDR3: CASSPLVETQYF. In DNA form, the CDR3 reads TGTGCCAGCTCACCCCTCGTGGAGACCCAGTACTTC.

The J gene is TRBJ2-7, the V gene TRBV5-5; tentatively, D is TRBD2 (7 bases). The V gene lost 4 bases and the J gene lost 10 bases, with 21 bases spanning the gap. The CDR3 covers 14 residues. CDR1 is SGHKS and CDR2 is YYEKEE in the germline V gene (reference sequence). The CDR3 region has the DNA TGTGCCAGCAGCGACATTAATGGGGGGGCGGCCCAGTACTTC. Its protein product is CASSDINGGAAQYF.

This sequence joins TRBV12-3 or TRBV12-4 and TRBJ2-3; 9 bases are a match to TRBD2. The CDR3 runs to 21 residues. V shed 6 bases and J 0 bases; nucleotides not matched to a gene: 22. The CDR3 protein is CASSLTGISGRIGASTDTQYF. The CDR3 bases are TGTGCCAGCAGCTTAACGGGTATTAGCGGGAGAATAGGGGCTAGCACAGATACGCAGTATTTT.